Listed here are 7 T cell receptor beta chains from one sample, sequenced in a study of blood T cell repertoires in COVID-19. Data came from immunoSEQ multiplex PCR; TCRdb stores just in-frame clones and leaves some out. The sample holds more than 65,000 clones; roughly nine tenths are singletons and the top ten take roughly 9%. The specimen was peripheral blood. These receptors were obtained from a man aged 50-60 years with acute or convalescent COVID-19.

The V and J genes are TRBV11-2 and TRBJ2-1, with 7 positions matching TRBD2. J gave up 6 bases and V 3 bases, and 2 bases lay outside the gene matches. The CDR3 spans 13 residues. Germline CDR1 and CDR2: SGHAT and FQNNGV. CDR3 loop: CASSLGLLNEQFF. CDR3 sequence (DNA): TGTGCCAGCAGCTTGGGACTACTCAATGAGCAGTTCTTC. The full variable domain, rest sourced from reference TRBV11-2 and TRBJ2-1, is EAGVAQSPRYKIIEKRQSVAFWCNPISGHATLYWYQQILGQGPKLLIQFQNNGVVDDSQLPKDRFSAERLKGVDSTLKIQPAKLEDSAVYLCASSLGLLNEQFFGPGTRLTVL.

The chain carries TRBV12-3 or TRBV12-4 and TRBJ2-2; possible D gene TRBD2, 5 bases. The CDR3 runs to 12 residues. V was cut by 4 bases and J by 6 bases, with 6 bases left in between. The CDR3, as DNA: TGTGCCAGCAGTTGGCGGGCCGGGGAGCTGTTTTTT. Translated: CASSWRAGELFF.

The rearrangement links TRBV12-3 or TRBV12-4 to TRBJ1-6; TRBD1 might be the D (5 bases). The CDR3 runs 12 residues. The germline V and J ends were trimmed by 5 bases and 9 bases, with 8 bases remaining between them. Written as DNA, the CDR3 is TGTGCCAGCAGTATAACAGGTTCACCCCTCCACTTT. Translated, it gives CASSITGSPLHF.

This clone was picked up one time. The gene calls are TRBV27 and TRBJ1-3; D gene unclear. Germline CDR1 MNHEY, CDR2 SMNVEV (reference sequence). V was clipped by 2 bases and J by 4 bases, with 6 bases between them. The CDR3 length is 13 residues. CDR3 DNA sequence: TGTGCCAGCAGTTTAGATAGAGGAAACACCATATATTTT. It yields the protein CASSLDRGNTIYF.

The rearrangement uses TRBV19 and TRBJ2-3; TRBD1 matches at 7 bases. After removal of 7 bases from V and 7 bases from J, the junction contained 17 bases not matched to a gene. Germline V lookup: CDR1 LNHDA, CDR2 SQIVND (reference sequence). The CDR3 length is 16 residues. The chain's CDR3 is CASIGALAGGRNTQYF. In DNA form, the CDR3 reads TGTGCCAGTATCGGGGCTTTGGCAGGGGGAAGAAATACGCAGTATTTT.

The chain carries TRBV7-3 and TRBJ2-3; TRBD2 aligns across 7 bases. The CDR3 sequence is 15 residues long. Germline assignment: CDR1 SGHTA and CDR2 FQGTGA. After removal of 2 bases from V and 2 bases from J, the junction contained 4 bases not matched to a gene. The CDR3 DNA reads as TGTGCCAGCAGCTTAGTAGCGGGCAACACAGATACGCAGTATTTT. Protein sequence: CASSLVAGNTDTQYF. Together with reference TRBV7-3 and TRBJ2-3, the CDR3 gives the full variable domain: GAGVSQTPSNKVTEKGKYVELRCDPISGHTALYWYRQSLGQGPEFLIYFQGTGAADDSGLPNDRFFAVRPEGSVSTLKIQRTERGDSAVYLCASSLVAGNTDTQYFGPGTRLTVL.

This chain uses TRBV7-2 with TRBJ2-3, with 7 nucleotides matching TRBD2. Germline V CDR1 and CDR2: SGHTA, FQGNSA. CDR3 length: 14 amino acids. The trim removed 3 bases at V and 3 bases at J, leaving 3 bases unmatched. This CDR3 is CASSFQAGTDTQYF. The CDR3 DNA reads as TGTGCCAGCAGCTTTCAAGCGGGGACAGATACGCAGTATTTT.